This paragraph reports one T cell receptor beta chain. Per the original data handling: Nucleated cell number was recorded as an estimate derived from reference gene primer amplification. Profiling relied on immunoSEQ multiplex PCR, and the TCRdb table lists in-frame clones only, not all of them. V, J and clone size are those of that table, while D and trimming were read from the DNA. The profile shows under 200,000 clones, over 65% of them singletons. This sample is part of a study of blood T cell repertoires in COVID-19. Study background: COVID-19 samples, acute and convalescent, were from the United States, Italy and Spain. PBMCs, B-cell-depleted T cells, or T cells provided the cDNA or gDNA that made up the material.

This CDR3 has 16 residues. CDR1 and CDR2 (germline): SGHRS, YFSETQ. Trimming removed 4 bases at V and 6 bases at J, with 19 bases between. Sequencing was performed on peripheral blood. This rearrangement joins TRBV5-1 to TRBJ2-2; D may be TRBD1 (6 bases). The TCR comes from a man between 60 and 70 years old with acute or convalescent COVID-19. Here the CDR3 DNA reads TGCGCCAGCAGCCTCTCGGGACAACAAGGCCCCGGGGAGCTGTTTTTT. This translates into CASSLSGQQGPGELFF.